This T cell receptor beta chain was obtained from a study of CD8 T cells in ankylosing spondylitis. Study results and limitations: The study identified a TCR beta motif of roughly eight highly homologous variants that appeared characteristic of ankylosing spondylitis blood.

TCRdb fed the 5' RACE reads into MiXCR, producing one record per CDR3 protein. Here the sample spans approximately 130,000 distinct CDR3 sequences, around 9.7% being singletons. This clonotype was observed many times. Its antigen is not identified. This receptor was identified in a male donor with ankylosing spondylitis or in good health (not recorded which). Material: blood, either unsorted or a sorted T cell fraction (not recorded which).

Written as DNA, the CDR3 is TGCAGCGTTGACGTAGCGGGAGTTTCCAATGAGCAGTTCTTC. Its protein is CSVDVAGVSNEQFF. The chain links TRBV29-1 to TRBJ2-1, with TRBD2 matching 9 bases. This CDR3 contains 14 residues. Germline trimming cut 3 bases from V and 6 bases from J; bases unmatched to any gene: 6. CDR1 and CDR2 from the germline V gene are SQVTM and ANQGSEA.